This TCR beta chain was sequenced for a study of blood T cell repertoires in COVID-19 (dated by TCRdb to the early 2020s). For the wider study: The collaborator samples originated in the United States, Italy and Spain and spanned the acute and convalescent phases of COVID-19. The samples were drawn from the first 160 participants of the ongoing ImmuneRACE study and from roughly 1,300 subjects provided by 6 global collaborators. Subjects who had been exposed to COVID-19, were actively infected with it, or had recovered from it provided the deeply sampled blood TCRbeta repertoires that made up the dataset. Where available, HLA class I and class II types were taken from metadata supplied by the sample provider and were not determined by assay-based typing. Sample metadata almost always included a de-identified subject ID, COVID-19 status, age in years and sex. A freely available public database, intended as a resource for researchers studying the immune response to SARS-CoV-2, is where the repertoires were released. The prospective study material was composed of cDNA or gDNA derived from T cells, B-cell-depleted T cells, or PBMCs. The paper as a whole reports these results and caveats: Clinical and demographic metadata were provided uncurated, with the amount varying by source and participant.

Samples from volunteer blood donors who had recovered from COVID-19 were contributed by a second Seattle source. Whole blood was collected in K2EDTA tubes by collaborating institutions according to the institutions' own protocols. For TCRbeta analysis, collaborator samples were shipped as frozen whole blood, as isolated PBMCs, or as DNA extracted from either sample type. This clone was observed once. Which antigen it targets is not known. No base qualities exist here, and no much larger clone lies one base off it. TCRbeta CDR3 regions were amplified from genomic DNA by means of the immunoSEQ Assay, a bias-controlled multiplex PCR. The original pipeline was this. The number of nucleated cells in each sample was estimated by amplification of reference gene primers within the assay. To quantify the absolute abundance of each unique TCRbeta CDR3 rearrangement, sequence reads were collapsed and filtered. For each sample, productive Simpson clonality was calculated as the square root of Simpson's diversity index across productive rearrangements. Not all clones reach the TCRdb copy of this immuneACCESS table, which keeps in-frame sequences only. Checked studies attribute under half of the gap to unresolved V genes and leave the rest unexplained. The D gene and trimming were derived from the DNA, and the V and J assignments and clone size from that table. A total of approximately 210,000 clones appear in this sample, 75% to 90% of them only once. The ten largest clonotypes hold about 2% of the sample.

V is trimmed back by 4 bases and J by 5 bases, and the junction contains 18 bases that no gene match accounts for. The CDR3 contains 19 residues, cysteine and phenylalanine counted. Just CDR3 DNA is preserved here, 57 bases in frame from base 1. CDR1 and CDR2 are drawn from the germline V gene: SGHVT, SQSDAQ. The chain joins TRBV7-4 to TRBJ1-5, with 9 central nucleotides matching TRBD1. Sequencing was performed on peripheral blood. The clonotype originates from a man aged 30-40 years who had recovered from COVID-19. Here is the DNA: TGTGCCAGCAGCTCTAGAGGACAGGGGAGATTTAAGGGGGATCAGCCCCAGCATTTT. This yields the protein CASSSRGQGRFKGDQPQHF.